This TCR beta chain was profiled in a study of blood T cells in healthy people across ages. Study background: When template switching was applied, about one barcoded beta molecule was captured per two T cells.

Overall study results and limits: PBMC samples, being unsorted, prevented any conclusive comparison of naive and antigen-experienced cells.

Concerning this clonotype itself: Its antigen is currently unknown.

A second PCR of 7 to 11 cycles used a sample-barcoded 5' primer and a J-beta primer mix. Each CDR3 protein gets one entry after TCRdb re-called the 5' RACE reads with MiXCR. The sample has 800,000 to 950,000 distinct CDR3 sequences; about 29% are singletons. V shed 1 base and J shed 6 bases, with 16 bases lying between them. Germline CDR1 SGHVS, CDR2 FNYEAQ. The CDR3 is 16 residues long. Another study also made use of these data, one on T cells of mothers and their children. From that report: Every mother supplied over 9.5 million TCR beta CDR3 reads and every child a few million.

The J gene is TRBJ2-1, the V gene TRBV7-6, with D possibly matching TRBD2 (6 bases). The source of this sequence is a woman between 40 and 50 years old in good health. Sequences were obtained from blood. CDR3 loop: CASSLVSGLGSNEQFF. CDR3 bases: TGTGCCAGCAGCTTAGTTTCAGGGCTCGGGAGCAATGAGCAGTTCTTC.